This T cell receptor (beta chain) is drawn from a study of T cells in Graves' hyperthyroidism and ophthalmopathy. Turning to the study itself: Peripheral blood was collected at initial diagnosis, before any treatment.

The V and J ends lost 3 bases and 0 bases respectively, with 10 bases between them. This CDR3 contains 15 residues. Germline CDR1 is SGHDT and CDR2 is YYEEEE. In this sample, this clonotype turned up many times. Amplified TCR beta CDR3 regions derived from RNA transcripts. The TCR CDR3 was amplified in a first-round RT-PCR using the HTBI primer set. TCRdb re-called the multiplex PCR reads with MiXCR, one entry per CDR3 protein. The table lists more than 500,000 distinct CDR3 sequences, 15% to 20% of them singletons. At least 3 on the Clinical Activity Score was recorded for ophthalmopathy patients, who also had NOSPECS grade at least 4 and duration under 3 months.

The sample consisted of blood. The receptor's source is a woman aged 25-40 years with Graves' ophthalmopathy. The chain links TRBV5-6 to TRBJ2-1; D is possibly TRBD2 (6 bases). CDR3 region: CASSSPGDSYNEQFF. The CDR3 nucleotides are TGTGCCAGCAGCTCGCCGGGGGACTCCTACAATGAGCAGTTCTTC. Drawing the rest from reference TRBV5-6 and TRBJ2-1, the complete variable domain is DAGVTQSPTHLIKTRGQQVTLRCSPKSGHDTVSWYQQALGQGPQFIFQYYEEEERQRGNFPDRFSGHQFPNYSSELNVNALLLGDSALYLCASSSPGDSYNEQFFGPGTRLTVL.